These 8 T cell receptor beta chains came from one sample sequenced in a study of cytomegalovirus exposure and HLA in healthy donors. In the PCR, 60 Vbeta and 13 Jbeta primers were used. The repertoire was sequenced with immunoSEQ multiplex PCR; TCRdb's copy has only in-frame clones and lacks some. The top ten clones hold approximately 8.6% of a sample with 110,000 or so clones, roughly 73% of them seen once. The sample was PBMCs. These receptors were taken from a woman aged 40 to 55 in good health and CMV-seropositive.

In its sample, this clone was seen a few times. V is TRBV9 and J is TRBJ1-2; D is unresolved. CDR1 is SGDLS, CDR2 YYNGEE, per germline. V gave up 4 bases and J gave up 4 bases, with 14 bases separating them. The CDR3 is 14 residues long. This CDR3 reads CASSLGSLGYGYTF. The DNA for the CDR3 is TGTGCCAGCAGCCTGGGTAGCCTGGGCTATGGCTACACCTTC.

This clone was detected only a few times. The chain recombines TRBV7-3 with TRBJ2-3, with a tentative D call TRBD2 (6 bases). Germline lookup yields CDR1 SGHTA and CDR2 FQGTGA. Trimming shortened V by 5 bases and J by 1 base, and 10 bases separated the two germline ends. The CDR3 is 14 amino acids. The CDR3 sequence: CASSGTGGTDTQYF. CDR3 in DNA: TGTGCCAGCAGCGGAACGGGGGGCACAGATACGCAGTATTTT.

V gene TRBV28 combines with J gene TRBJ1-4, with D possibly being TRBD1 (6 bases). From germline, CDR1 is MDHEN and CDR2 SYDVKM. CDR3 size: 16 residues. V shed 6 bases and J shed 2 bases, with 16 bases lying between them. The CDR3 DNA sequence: TGTGCCAGCAGCCTCAGGGGATTTTTGACTAATGAAAAACTGTTTTTT. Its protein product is CASSLRGFLTNEKLFF. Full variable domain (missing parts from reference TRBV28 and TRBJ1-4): DVKVTQSSRYLVKRTGEKVFLECVQDMDHENMFWYRQDPGLGLRLIYFSYDVKMKEKGDIPEGYSVSREKKERFSLILESASTNQTSMYLCASSLRGFLTNEKLFFGSGTQLSVL.

Written as DNA, the CDR3 is TGTGCCACCAGCAGGCTGCGACAGGGGATAACTGGCTACACCTTC. It translates to CATSRLRQGITGYTF. V and J are TRBV15 and TRBJ1-2, with 8 nucleotides matching TRBD1. The CDR3 consists of 15 residues. CDR1 is LNHNV, CDR2 YYDKDF, per germline (reference sequence). The ends lost 3 bases at V and 7 bases at J; junction bases unmatched: 10.

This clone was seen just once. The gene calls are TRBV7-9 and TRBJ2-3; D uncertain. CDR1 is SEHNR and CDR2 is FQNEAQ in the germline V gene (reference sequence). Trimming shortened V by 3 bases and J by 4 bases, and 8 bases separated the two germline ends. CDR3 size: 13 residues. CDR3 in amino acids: CASSFWLPDTQYF. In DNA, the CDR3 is TGTGCCAGCAGCTTCTGGCTTCCAGATACGCAGTATTTT.

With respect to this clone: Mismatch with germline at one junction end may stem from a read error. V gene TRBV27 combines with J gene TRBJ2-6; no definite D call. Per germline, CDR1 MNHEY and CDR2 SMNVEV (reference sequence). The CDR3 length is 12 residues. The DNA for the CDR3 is TGTGCCAGCAGTTCATGGGCGAACGTCCTGACTTTC. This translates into CASSSWANVLTF.

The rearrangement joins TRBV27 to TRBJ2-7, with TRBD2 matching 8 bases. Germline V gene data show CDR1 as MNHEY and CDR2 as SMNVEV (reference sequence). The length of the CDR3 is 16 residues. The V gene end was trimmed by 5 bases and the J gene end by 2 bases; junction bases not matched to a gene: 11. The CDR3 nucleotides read TGTGCCAGCAGTCCCCGGGTAGCGGGGACAACCTACGAGCAGTACTTC. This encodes CASSPRVAGTTYEQYF.

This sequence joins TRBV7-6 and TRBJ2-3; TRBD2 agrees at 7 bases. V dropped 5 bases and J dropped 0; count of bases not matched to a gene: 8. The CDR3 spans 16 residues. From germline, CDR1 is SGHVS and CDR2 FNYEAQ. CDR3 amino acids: CASSPSGRESTDTQYF. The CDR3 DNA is TGTGCCAGCAGCCCTAGTGGGCGGGAGAGCACAGATACGCAGTATTTT.